This entry is about one TCR beta chain. Its target is unknown. This sample stems from a study of cytomegalovirus exposure and HLA in healthy donors. A multiplex PCR was run with 60 Vbeta primers and 13 Jbeta primers. Repertoires were generated with immunoSEQ multiplex PCR, while TCRdb's copy carries only in-frame clones and drops some. The data show 120,000 or so clones, with 80% seen just once and 2.5% held by the top ten. Study-level findings and limits: The authors reported that TCR beta sequences could predict HLA-A and HLA-B alleles. These predictions were accurate for most subjects in the first cohort. The study flagged around 150 TCR beta chains as cytomegalovirus-associated.

CDR1 and CDR2 from the germline V gene are SGHTA and FQGNSA. This CDR3 comprises 15 residues. The V gene lost 1 base and the J gene lost 0 bases, with 7 bases spanning the gap. This sequence originates from a man between 25 and 39 years old in good health and CMV-seronegative. Sequenced input: PBMCs. J is TRBJ1-5 and V is TRBV7-2; tentative D call: TRBD1 (5 bases). The CDR3 here is CASSLEGNSNQPQHF. The CDR3 DNA sequence: TGTGCCAGCAGCTTAGAGGGGAATAGCAATCAGCCCCAGCATTTT.